This TCR beta chain was identified during a study of shared clonotypes between healthy human individuals. Study information: The cohort had two women and three men, ages 18 to 49. Each donor had three CD4 naive, three CD4 memory, two CD8 naive and one CD8 memory plate.

General study findings and limits: Among donors, clonotype sharing was expected to be affected by sequencing depth. Clonotypes shared by all four sorted-subset donors had higher generation probabilities than non-shared clonotypes.

CDR1 is LGHNA and CDR2 is YSLEER in the germline V gene. The CDR3 runs 18 residues. V was pared by 0 bases and J by 0 bases, with 14 bases between. To note about this clone: The antigen is unknown.

Profiling relied on immunoSEQ multiplex PCR, and the TCRdb table lists in-frame clones only, not all of them. The sample records 950,000 to 1,200,000 clones, about 80% being singletons. The sequencing sample was made of memory CD4+ T cells from PBMCs. Regarding subset: CD45RA-negative fraction. V usage is TRBV4-3 and J usage is TRBJ2-2; D uncertain. This TCR derives from a man between 18 and 35 years old in good health. Some clones in this sample may be carry-over from other donors' samples. The CDR3 sequence: CASSQDSIRVTNTGELFF. In DNA, the CDR3 is TGCGCCAGCAGCCAAGATAGTATCCGAGTAACGAACACCGGGGAGCTGTTTTTT.